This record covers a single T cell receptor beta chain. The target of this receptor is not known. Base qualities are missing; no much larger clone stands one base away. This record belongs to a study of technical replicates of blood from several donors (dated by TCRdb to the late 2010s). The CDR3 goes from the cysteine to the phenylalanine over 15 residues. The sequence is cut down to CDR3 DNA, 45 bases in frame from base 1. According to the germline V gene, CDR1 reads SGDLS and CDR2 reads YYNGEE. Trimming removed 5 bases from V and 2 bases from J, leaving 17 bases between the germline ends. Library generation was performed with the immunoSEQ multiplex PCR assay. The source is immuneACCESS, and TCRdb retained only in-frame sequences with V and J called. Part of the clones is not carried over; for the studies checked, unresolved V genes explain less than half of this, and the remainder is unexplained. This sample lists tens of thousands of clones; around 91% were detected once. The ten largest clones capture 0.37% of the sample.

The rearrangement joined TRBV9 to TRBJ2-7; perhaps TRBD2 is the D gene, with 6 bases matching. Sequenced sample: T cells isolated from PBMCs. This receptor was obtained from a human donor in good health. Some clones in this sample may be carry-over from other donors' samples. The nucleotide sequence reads TGTGCCAGCAGGGCCCGGGACTCCGAGACCTACGAGCAGTACTTC. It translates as CASRARDSETYEQYF.